Below are 12 T cell receptor beta chains sequenced from a single sample in a study of T cells in Graves' hyperthyroidism and ophthalmopathy. Template material for amplifying TCR beta CDR3 regions consisted of RNA transcripts. The HTBI primer set drove a first-round RT-PCR of the TCR CDR3. TCRdb re-analysed the multiplex PCR reads in MiXCR, keeping a single row per CDR3 protein. The sample contains about 510,000 distinct CDR3 sequences, around 13% of which appear only once. The sequencing input was blood. Receptors originate from a woman in her forties with Graves' hyperthyroidism.

This clonotype was recorded at least ten times. The chain employs TRBV11-2 and TRBJ2-3; 10 bases match TRBD2. The V gene end was trimmed by 4 bases and the J gene end by 2 bases; junction bases not matched to a gene: 3. This CDR3 has 15 amino acids. Looked up from germline, CDR1 is SGHAT and CDR2 is FQNNGV. CDR3 bases: TGTGCCAGCAGCTCCGGGACTAGCGACACAGATACGCAGTATTTT. It encodes CASSSGTSDTDTQYF. Full variable domain (missing parts from reference TRBV11-2 and TRBJ2-3): EAGVAQSPRYKIIEKRQSVAFWCNPISGHATLYWYQQILGQGPKLLIQFQNNGVVDDSQLPKDRFSAERLKGVDSTLKIQPAKLEDSAVYLCASSSGTSDTDTQYFGPGTRLTVL.

This clonotype appeared a few times. The chain is built from TRBV14 and TRBJ2-7; unclear D gene. The CDR3 length is 14 residues. The germline V and J ends were trimmed by 1 base and 2 bases, with 9 bases remaining between them. CDR1 and CDR2 from the germline V gene are SGHDN and FVKESK. CDR3 coding DNA: TGTGCCAGCAGCCAAGCTGCCAGACCCTACGAGCAGTACTTC. It specifies CASSQAARPYEQYF.

Ten or more counts support this clonotype. This chain links TRBV12-3 or TRBV12-4 with TRBJ2-3; TRBD1 matches 8 bases. The CDR3 extends over 14 amino acids. V lost 3 bases, J lost 4 bases, and 3 bases stayed unmatched. The CDR3 region has the DNA TGTGCCAGCAGTTTTACGACAGGGGCAGATACGCAGTATTTT. It encodes CASSFTTGADTQYF.

This clonotype was detected only a few times. A junction end diverges from the germline sequence, so it may reflect a read error. The genes are TRBV12-3 or TRBV12-4 and TRBJ1-5; 7 positions match TRBD1. CDR3 length equals 17 residues. CDR3 residues: CASSFADRRYSNRPQHF. DNA for the CDR3: TGTGCCAGCAGTTTCGCGGACAGGAGGTATAGCAATCGGCCCCAGCATTTT.

This clonotype showed up just a few times. The rearrangement links TRBV10-2 to TRBJ2-2; maybe TRBD2 (7 bases). CDR1 and CDR2 from the germline V gene are WSHSY and SAAADI. This CDR3 is 15 amino acids long. Trimming removed 8 bases from V and 4 bases from J, with 17 bases in between. Here the CDR3 reads CASYGRGAVTGELFF. In DNA, the CDR3 is TGCGCCAGCTATGGACGGGGGGCGGTCACCGGGGAGCTGTTTTTT.

This clonotype has at least ten counts. The chain joins TRBV5-1 to TRBJ2-1, with 13 positions matching TRBD2. Germline loops: CDR1 SGHRS, CDR2 YFSETQ. Trimming took 3 bases from V and 8 from J; bases not matched to a gene: 5. The CDR3 covers 15 residues. The CDR3 DNA sequence: TGCGCCAGCAGCTCACTAGCGGGAGGGTTTGATGAGCAGTTCTTC. It translates to CASSSLAGGFDEQFF.

This clonotype came up many times. The rearrangement links TRBV24-1 to TRBJ1-5, with D perhaps matching TRBD1 (6 bases). V was clipped by 4 bases and J by 3 bases, with 12 bases between them. This CDR3 spans 15 amino acids. The V gene's germline CDR1 is KGHDR and CDR2 SFDVKD. The CDR3, as DNA: TGTGCCACCAGTGAATCAGGGGCCAACAATCAGCCCCAGCATTTT. Translation: CATSESGANNQPQHF.

This sequence joins TRBV11-3 and TRBJ2-1, with D maybe TRBD2 (5 bases). This CDR3 has 17 amino acids. CDR1 and CDR2 from the germline V gene are SGHNT and YENEEA. V dropped 1 base and J dropped 4 bases, with 17 bases sitting between them. For the CDR3, the DNA is TGTGCCAGCAGCTTAGTTCTGGCATCTACTAGTTACAATGAGCAGTTCTTC. Its translation: CASSLVLASTSYNEQFF.

The sample holds many counts of this clonotype. The chain employs TRBV4-1 and TRBJ2-1, with 9 bases fitting TRBD2. This CDR3 is built from 17 residues. Looked up from germline, CDR1 is MGHRA and CDR2 is YSYEKL. Unmatched junction bases numbered 4, after V lost 1 base and J lost 0 bases. CDR3 sequence reads: CASSQGYSGSSYNEQFF. The CDR3 region has the DNA TGCGCCAGCAGCCAAGGGTATAGCGGGAGCTCCTACAATGAGCAGTTCTTC.

Remarks on this clonotype: This CDR3 is missing its conserved last phenylalanine or tryptophan, likely due to a read error. The chain carries TRBV27 and TRBJ2-1; 11 nucleotides align to TRBD1. J lost 0 bases, V lost 5 bases, and 12 bases had no gene match. CDR1 and CDR2 (germline): MNHEY, SMNVEV (reference sequence). The CDR3 sequence is 19 residues long. Written as DNA, the CDR3 is TGTGCCAGCAGTCCACGGACAGGGGGCCTAATGAGCTCCTACAATGAGCAGTTCCTC. It translates to CASSPRTGGLMSSYNEQFL.

This clonotype was observed many times. This chain joins TRBV11-3 and TRBJ2-1; weak D call: TRBD2 (6 bases). The CDR3 is made up of 13 amino acids. From germline, CDR1 is SGHNT and CDR2 YENEEA. V was shortened by 7 bases and J by 6 bases, with 13 bases between the two germline ends. The CDR3 DNA reads TGTGCCAGCAAGGTGGGAGGAATCAATGAGCAGTTCTTC. It codes for CASKVGGINEQFF.

CDR3 bases: TGTGCCAGCAGTTTGGAACTATATAGCAATCAGCCCCAGCATTTT. Amino acid sequence: CASSLELYSNQPQHF. This chain joins TRBV28 and TRBJ1-5; D is unclear. The germline CDR1 and CDR2 sequences are MDHEN and SYDVKM. This CDR3 has 15 residues. With 3 bases removed from V and 0 bases from J, the gap between germline ends came to 9 bases.